A single T cell receptor (beta chain) is shown here with its context. In germline, CDR1 is MGHDK, CDR2 SYGVNS. This CDR3 is 11 amino acids long. V lost 2 bases and J lost 11, with 8 bases in between. Assay: immunoSEQ multiplex PCR; the TCRdb copy retains only in-frame clones and omits some. Of fewer than 250,000 clones listed, around 83% are singletons. This sample was included in a study of blood T cell repertoires in COVID-19. Study-wide background: Sites across the United States, Italy and Spain contributed samples from acute and convalescent COVID-19. T cells, B-cell-depleted T cells, or PBMCs supplied cDNA or gDNA.

The TCR comes from a woman in her forties or fifties with acute or convalescent COVID-19. The chain uses TRBV25-1 and TRBJ2-3; D call uncertain. The specimen was peripheral blood. Here the CDR3 DNA reads TGTGCCAGCAGTGAAAATTTTCTGCAGTATTTT. This codes for CASSENFLQYF.